This T cell receptor beta chain was found in a study of spatial heterogeneity in lung cancer. Points from the study as a whole: Counts of expanded intratumoral alpha and beta TCRs tracked tumor mutation counts.

Note on this clonotype: Its antigen is not known.

V shed 2 bases, J shed 7 bases, and the junction held 5 bases outside the gene matches. Germline V gene sequence: CDR1 SGHTA, CDR2 FQGNSA. The CDR3 extends over 14 amino acids. Time point given: sample taken at primary tumor resection. Patients with untreated early-stage non-small cell lung cancer, numbering 72, were the donors. TCRdb processed the 5' RACE reads anew with MiXCR; each CDR3 protein has one entry. The sample comprises roughly 5,700 distinct CDR3 sequences, roughly 15% of which are singletons, and 11% rests with the top ten. This sequence was found in a male donor with early-stage non-small cell lung cancer. The input for sequencing was lung tumor tissue, taken at surgery. This rearrangement joins TRBV7-2 to TRBJ2-1; 7 bases are shared with TRBD1. The CDR3 sequence: CASSLQGQSNEQFF. Written as DNA, the CDR3 is TGTGCCAGCAGCTTACAGGGACAGTCTAATGAGCAGTTCTTC. Looking up the rest from reference TRBV7-2 and TRBJ2-1 gives the full variable domain: GAGVSQSPSNKVTEKGKDVELRCDPISGHTALYWYRQSLGQGLEFLIYFQGNSAPDKSGLPSDRFSAERTGGSVSTLTIQRTQQEDSAVYLCASSLQGQSNEQFFGPGTRLTVL.